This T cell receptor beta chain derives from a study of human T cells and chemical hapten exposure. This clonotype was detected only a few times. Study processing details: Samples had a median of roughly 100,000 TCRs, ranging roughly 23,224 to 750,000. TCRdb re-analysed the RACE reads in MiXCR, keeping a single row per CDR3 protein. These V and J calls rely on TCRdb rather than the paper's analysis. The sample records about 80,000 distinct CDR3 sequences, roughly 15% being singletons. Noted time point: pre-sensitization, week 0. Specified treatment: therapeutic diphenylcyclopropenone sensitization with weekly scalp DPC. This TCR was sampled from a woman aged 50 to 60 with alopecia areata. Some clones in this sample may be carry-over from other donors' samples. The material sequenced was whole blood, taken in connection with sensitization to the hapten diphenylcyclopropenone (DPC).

CDR3 sequence: CASCTVAPEAFF. For the CDR3, the DNA is TGTGCCAGCTGTACGGTGGCCCCTGAAGCTTTCTTT. V is TRBV28 and J is TRBJ1-1; D unclear. The ends were cut back, 8 bases at V and 6 bases at J, with 13 bases in the middle. Germline-derived CDR1 and CDR2 are MDHEN and SYDVKM. This CDR3 contains 12 residues.